This T cell receptor (beta chain) was found in a study of T cell changes during pregnancy in multiple sclerosis. Per the germline V gene, CDR1 is SNHLY and CDR2 is FYNNEI. Trimming cost V 10 bases and J 5 bases; bases outside gene matches: 15. The CDR3 runs 15 residues. TCRdb's copy holds only in-frame clones and misses some; the assay was immunoSEQ multiplex PCR. The sample contains around 37,000 clones, over 80% of which appear only once. In its sample, this clone was seen once. Source: CD8+ T cells from peripheral blood mononuclear cells, taken before pregnancy. This clonotype was obtained from a female donor with multiple sclerosis, enrolled in a pregnancy study. The V gene is TRBV2, the J gene TRBJ2-3; 7 bases fit TRBD2. The CDR3 sequence: CAILFRDRGVDTQYF. As DNA, the CDR3 is TGTGCCATCCTCTTCCGGGATCGGGGGGTAGATACGCAGTATTTT. Looking up the rest from reference TRBV2 and TRBJ2-3 gives the full variable domain: EPEVTQTPSHQVTQMGQEVILRCVPISNHLYFYWYRQILGQKVEFLVSFYNNEISEKSEIFDDQFSVERPDGSNFTLKIRSTKLEDSAMYFCAILFRDRGVDTQYFGPGTRLTVL.